This T cell receptor (beta chain) was identified in a study of cytomegalovirus exposure and HLA in healthy donors (dated 2017 in TCRdb). With regard to the full study: According to an earlier analysis of a few hundred of the donors, about 179 million T cells yielded 90 million to 130 million unique TCR beta sequences and around 280 Gb of sequence data. Approximately 310 gigabases of sequencing data and around 87 million unique TCR sequences were included in an early release covering 500 to 750 HLA-typed donors. The genetic ancestry cluster associated with self-reported Caucasian donors included about 81% of the approximately 410 genotyped donors. The study aimed to test whether cataloging public T cell receptors could reveal signatures of past pathogen exposure. Using immunosequencing, the study profiled T cell repertoires from approximately 700 subjects and related those repertoires to cytomegalovirus serostatus. Besides the first cohort of 550 to 750 subjects, a separate validation cohort made up of over a hundred different subjects was used. To predict cytomegalovirus infection status, the study combined high-throughput TCR immunosequencing, statistical association of individual TCRs with disease status, and machine learning. In a later analysis, previously published TCR beta repertoires from more than 500 donors were re-analyzed and high-resolution HLA genotyping was added so that TCR occurrence patterns could be studied. Rather than using new phenotypic data, the later analysis identified candidate immune exposures from TCR beta sequences and from how often those sequences occurred across donors. To decide whether each TCR beta V gene segment behaved as functional or pseudogenic, an earlier analysis of some 540 of the donors relied on high-throughput TCR beta sequencing. Donor age, sex, ethnicity and CMV serostatus were collected together with the repertoire data. In a later genetic analysis, genome-wide SNP genotypes for about 55% of the roughly 700 donors were used, and that subset was treated as a discovery cohort. All discovery cohort repertoires had been generated on a single sequencing platform. HLA typing included class I and class II loci at four-digit resolution. The number of donors typed differed by locus, with about 629-630 for A, B, C, DRB1 and DQB1, 522 for DQA1, 600 to 610 for DPA1, and over 400 for DPB1. A handful of DR-DQ haplotypes were handled as single units for association and clustering because linkage in the cohort was strong. Across 398 genotyped donors of the cohort, an average of 235,054 unique TCR beta nucleotide sequences per donor were sequenced, and roughly 20% of those sequences were non-productive.

Libraries were prepared through the immunoSEQ multiplex PCR assay. For the multiplex PCR, a mixture combining 60 forward primers for TCR Vbeta segments and 13 reverse primers for TCR Jbeta segments was used. The CDR3 region of rearranged TCR beta genes was amplified from genomic DNA by a multiplex PCR assay. On the Illumina HiSeq System, the amplified TCR beta libraries were sequenced as 87-base-pair reads. Processing in the source paper ran as follows. Across the 600 to 700 repertoires, a later analysis counted 60 million to 90 million unique TCR beta chains, 8.5 million to 12 million of which were shared by at least two donors. To remove PCR and sequencing errors, raw reads were error-corrected and collapsed into unique sequences using a nearest-neighbor algorithm that merged closely related sequences. CDR3 sequences were aligned to IMGT reference sequences to assign V, D and J gene segments. For a sequence to be retained, a match of at least six nucleotides to both a V gene segment and a J gene segment was required. A rearrangement was called productive if the CDR3 had no stop codons and remained in frame with V and J, and every other rearrangement was called non-productive. CDR3 was defined by IMGT convention, running from the second conserved V-encoded cysteine to the conserved J-encoded phenylalanine. In an earlier analysis of around 570 of the donors, sequences lacking an unambiguous match to a single V gene segment were excluded. An earlier analysis of fewer than 750 of the donors called V segments functional above 56.7% productive rearrangements and segregating when the between-donor standard deviation exceeded 5%. A statistical classification framework was developed to diagnose cytomegalovirus status using the catalog of TCR beta chain sequences. A later analysis assigned V and J genes by comparing TCR nucleotide sequences with IMGT/GENE-DB human TR gene sequences. A later analysis assigned CDR3 sequences and most-parsimonious VDJ recombination scenarios with the TCRdist pipeline. A later analysis defined each TCR beta chain by its CDR3 amino acid sequence plus V-gene family, and excluded reads lacking a unique V-gene family. To address suspected cross-contamination and a sequencing artifact, a later analysis removed around 590 highly shared, low-generation-probability nucleotide sequences. In a later analysis, a clonal expansion index for each public chain was calculated from normalized within-repertoire ranks of inferred template counts. A later analysis computed generation probabilities with a VDJ recombination model fitted to out-of-frame rearrangements, and checked the results against IGoR. A later analysis scored TCR-TCR, TCR-HLA and TCR-CMV co-occurrence with hypergeometric tests, applying a repertoire-size bias correction to TCR pairs. To estimate false discovery rates, a later analysis permuted the HLA or CMV assignments 20 times. In a later analysis, co-occurring TCRs were grouped using DBSCAN, and TCRdist sequence similarity was added for clustering within HLA-allele-positive subsets. Co-occurrence clustering excluded repertoires with fewer than 30,000 or more than 120,000 public chains, plus five with anomalous nucleotide sharing. TCRdb re-hosts the immuneACCESS table, in-frame sequences only. Its copies lack some clones; in the studies checked, an unresolved V gene accounts for under half of them, and the cause for the rest is not known. For V, J and clone size, that table is used; D and trimming come from the DNA. The sample table contains 150,000 or so clones; only one count was recorded for more than 80% of them. 4.9% of the sample comes from the top ten.

In total, around 600 healthy bone marrow donors made up the cohort. At the time of sampling, every cohort member was nominally healthy, though immune exposures that went unrecorded were likely present. The donor was CMV seropositive and belonged to the group of more than 250 seropositive cohort members. Each donor provided a peripheral blood sample, and peripheral blood mononuclear cells were used for TCR beta sequencing. The Qiagen DNeasy Blood Extraction Kit was used to extract genomic DNA from the blood cell samples. On the study overall, not on this receptor specifically: Only TCR beta chains were sequenced in this cohort, and the absence of alpha or paired-chain data limited detectable features. A later analysis associated 16,951 TCR beta sequences with specific HLA alleles at a false discovery rate of 0.05. Because HLA typing was missing for some donors at each locus, association tests included only the typed subset. When HLA alleles, especially DR and DQ, strongly co-occurred, attributing TCR associations to individual alleles was difficult. According to a later analysis, most CMV-associated TCR beta chains appeared to be HLA-restricted, and the HLA associations seemed to be driven largely by CMV exposure. Presence/absence analyses assumed roughly uniform sequencing depth across donors, an assumption that may not hold. Because counts were too low, approximately 18 rarely observed V segments, including chromosome 9 orphons, were excluded from the earlier analysis of some 540 of the donors. Several of the top co-occurrence clusters appeared to be linked to parvovirus B19, influenza, CMV and Epstein-Barr virus, according to a later analysis. Most TCR sequences were seen in very few donors, while some public TCRs were found in many individuals. In a later analysis, TCR association rates were found to vary across HLA loci, with the most associated TCRs seen for DRB1 alleles and the fewest for HLA-C alleles. A later analysis found that HLA-associated TCR beta chains were more clonally expanded and had lower generation probabilities than equally common non-associated chains. In a later genetic analysis, fewer N-insertions in productive TCRs were reported among donors in an Asian-associated ancestry cluster than the 666-donor mean. It was suggested by the authors that the approach could potentially be generalized to other disease states and immunological phenotypes. A cluster of highly shared sequence variants was judged likely to represent a technical artifact of the sequencing pipeline. For the cohort, immune exposure information was limited to CMV serostatus. Linkage disequilibrium might explain the correlated functional status among segregating V segments, but an unknown experimental factor could not be ruled out. A further reported finding was that TCR beta sequences accurately predicted the HLA-A and HLA-B alleles for most subjects in the first cohort. The classifier was reported to diagnose cytomegalovirus status with high specificity and sensitivity in both the original and validation cohorts. In vitro tests confirmed that three of the cytomegalovirus-associated TCR beta chains recognize cytomegalovirus antigens. Broadly in line with IMGT annotations, most TCR beta V segments showed up in productive rearrangements about 87% or about 30% of the time in an earlier analysis of several hundred of the donors. A total of about 150 TCR beta chains were listed by the study as associated with cytomegalovirus. The 87-base-pair reads could not distinguish some IMGT-functional V segments, including TRBV6-2 and TRBV6-3, so those segments were excluded. An association between a missense DCLRE1C variant and V-gene and J-gene trimming of TCR beta chains was found in a later genetic analysis and replicated in an independent cohort.

CDR1 SGHVS and CDR2 FNYEAQ were looked up in the germline V gene. The junction shows trimming of 2 bases on V and 0 bases on J, plus 16 bases between the germline ends. The CDR3 holds 17 amino acids from the cysteine to the phenylalanine. CDR3 DNA only is kept here, 51 bases in frame from base 1. This clone was observed once. Its antigen remains unidentified. Within one base of it there is no much larger clone, and no base qualities were kept. The TCR comes from a woman between 18 and 29 years old in good health and CMV-seropositive. Sequencing was performed on PBMCs. Rearrangement joined TRBV7-6 to TRBJ1-1, and possibly TRBD1, on 5 matching bases. The sequenced DNA: TGTGCCAGCAGCTTAAGAGGTGGGGAGGGGATGAACACTGAAGCTTTCTTT. Its translation is CASSLRGGEGMNTEAFF.